Reported below is one T cell receptor (beta chain). Sequencing used immunoSEQ multiplex PCR; TCRdb keeps in-frame clones, though not all of them. The repertoire holds roughly 180,000 clones, over 80% seen once, with about 6.7% in the top ten. This sample stems from a study of blood T cell repertoires in COVID-19. The ends were cut back, 6 bases at V and 4 bases at J, with 10 bases in the middle. The germline V gene has CDR1 MNHEY and CDR2 SVGAGI. The CDR3 has 12 residues. The sequence was collected from a woman in her thirties or forties with COVID-19, enrolled during active disease. The sequencing input was peripheral blood. This sequence joins TRBV6-5 and TRBJ2-7, with D perhaps TRBD2 (5 bases). The CDR3 DNA sequence: TGTGCCAGCAGACACGGGATTTACGAGCAGTACTTC. This encodes CASRHGIYEQYF.